Following are 2 T cell receptor beta chains from one sample sequenced in a study of identical twins. Via MiXCR, TCRdb re-called the 5' RACE reads, giving one row per CDR3 protein. The data show about 250,000 distinct CDR3 sequences, 7.5% seen once. This sample was shared with a second study, whose subject was yellow fever vaccine responses in identical twins.

Material: CD8+ T cells sorted from blood. The receptor set was obtained from a woman aged 18-29 years in good health.

The chain couples TRBV11-2 to TRBJ1-5; TRBD1 matches at 7 bases. The germline gives CDR1 SGHAT, CDR2 FQNNGV. There are 14 residues in the CDR3. After removal of 3 bases from V and 5 bases from J, the junction contained 4 bases not matched to a gene. Here the CDR3 DNA reads TGTGCCAGCAGCTTGTCAGGGGGGTATCAGCCCCAGCATTTT. This sequence encodes CASSLSGGYQPQHF.

This clonotype was counted only a few times. The genes are TRBV6-5 and TRBJ2-2; unclear D gene. V lost 0 bases and J 0 bases, leaving 11 bases between the germline ends. CDR3 length equals 17 residues. Germline V gene sequence: CDR1 MNHEY, CDR2 SVGAGI. This CDR3 is CASSYSNLVANTGELFF. In DNA form, the CDR3 reads TGTGCCAGCAGTTACTCGAACCTAGTTGCGAACACCGGGGAGCTGTTTTTT.